This T cell receptor beta chain was documented in a study of blood T cell repertoires in COVID-19. On the study more broadly: Sources were T cells, B-cell-depleted T cells, or PBMCs; the material itself was cDNA or gDNA.

Participants' own reports of clinical history determined their cohort assignment. The germline V gene encodes CDR1 MNHEY and CDR2 SMNVEV (reference sequence). Losses at the gene ends were 7 bases for V and 0 bases for J; bases not matched to a gene: 8. CDR3 length: 16 amino acids. Sequencing was performed with immunoSEQ multiplex PCR; in TCRdb, only in-frame clones are kept and a portion is missing. The sample carries hundreds of thousands of clones, over 75% recorded once. The TCR sequence derives from a man aged 25-45 years who had recovered from COVID-19. Sequenced: PBMCs or T cells enriched from blood (not recorded which). The V and J genes are TRBV27 and TRBJ1-1, with TRBD1 matching over 10 bases. CDR3 sequence: CASTPGTGAMNTEAFF. The CDR3 DNA follows: TGTGCCAGCACCCCCGGGACAGGGGCGATGAACACTGAAGCTTTCTTT.